This TCR beta chain was sequenced during a study of OX40 agonist ivuxolimab in advanced cancers. The method was immunoSEQ multiplex PCR; TCRdb's version includes in-frame clones alone and lacks a portion of them. The data contain roughly 55,000 clones, 80% of them seen just once; the ten biggest clones take up approximately 4.4%. CDR1 MNHEY and CDR2 SVGAGI come from the germline V gene. Deletions cut 6 bases from V and 10 bases from J, with 15 bases between. CDR3 length: 12 amino acids. The specimen was CD4+ or CD8+ T cells sorted from blood, collected in a trial of the OX40 agonist ivuxolimab. The chain recombines TRBV6-5 with TRBJ1-1; D is possibly TRBD1 (5 bases). The clonotype originates from an adult with an advanced solid tumor such as melanoma, head and neck, liver or kidney cancer. CDR3 region: CASSPTGYRAFF. For the CDR3, the DNA is TGTGCCAGCAGCCCTACAGGTTATAGAGCTTTCTTT.